Listed here are 24 T cell receptor beta chains from one sample, sequenced in a study of blood T cell repertoires in COVID-19. TCRdb's copy holds only in-frame clones and misses some; the assay was immunoSEQ multiplex PCR. Found here are around 100,000 clones, about four fifths of them singletons; the top ten hold approximately 27%. The sample comprised peripheral blood. The source of these receptors is a man in his 60s with acute or convalescent COVID-19.

In its sample, this clone was seen a few times. The rearrangement uses TRBV4-3 and TRBJ2-2; 10 nucleotides match TRBD2. Germline V gene lookup returns CDR1 LGHNA and CDR2 YSLEER. The V and J ends lost 0 bases and 6 bases, in that order; junction bases with no gene match: 7. This CDR3 comprises 17 residues. The CDR3 spells CASSQDPPSGSPGELFF. Written as DNA, the CDR3 is TGCGCCAGCAGCCAAGATCCCCCTAGCGGGAGCCCCGGGGAGCTGTTTTTT.

The chain has TRBV2 and TRBJ1-3; tentatively, D is TRBD1 (6 bases). The length of the CDR3 is 15 residues. CDR1 and CDR2 from the germline V gene are SNHLY and FYNNEI. The V and J ends lost 3 bases and 0 bases respectively, with 9 bases between them. CDR3: CASSEDSRSGNTIYF. The DNA of the CDR3 is TGTGCCAGCAGTGAGGACAGCCGCTCTGGAAACACCATATATTTT.

The chain is built from TRBV11-2 and TRBJ2-7, with 9 bases that match TRBD2. The CDR3 is 16 residues long. Germline assignment: CDR1 SGHAT and CDR2 FQNNGV. Germline trimming cut 8 bases from V and 7 bases from J; bases unmatched to any gene: 18. CDR3 in amino acids: CASGDSGLAGNGEQYF. Written as DNA, the CDR3 is TGTGCCAGCGGCGATTCGGGGCTAGCGGGAAATGGTGAGCAGTACTTC. The full variable domain, rest sourced from reference TRBV11-2 and TRBJ2-7, is EAGVAQSPRYKIIEKRQSVAFWCNPISGHATLYWYQQILGQGPKLLIQFQNNGVVDDSQLPKDRFSAERLKGVDSTLKIQPAKLEDSAVYLCASGDSGLAGNGEQYFGPGTRLTVT.

V is TRBV24-1 and J is TRBJ1-2, with 12 bases identical to TRBD1. Looked up from germline, CDR1 is KGHDR and CDR2 is SFDVKD. This CDR3 comprises 16 residues. With 4 bases clipped from V and 6 bases from J, the junction kept 8 bases outside the gene matches. CDR3 bases: TGTGCCACCAGTGACTCGGGGACAGGGGGCATGGATGGCTACACCTTC. It specifies CATSDSGTGGMDGYTF.

This chain joins TRBV6-5 and TRBJ1-5; D perhaps matches TRBD1 (5 bases). The V end was cut by 6 bases, the J end by 6 bases, with 12 bases between. Germline CDR1 and CDR2: MNHEY and SVGAGI. The CDR3 loop spans 13 amino acids. CDR3 nucleotide sequence: TGTGCCAGCAGGAAGCAGGGATCTCAGCCCCAGCATTTT. It codes for CASRKQGSQPQHF.

The chain uses TRBV5-3 and TRBJ1-1; 7 bases map to TRBD1. TRBV5-3 is labeled an ORF, and its function is uncertain. V gave up 9 bases and J gave up 1 base; unmatched junction bases: 6. The CDR3 spans 13 residues. This CDR3 is CAKQGRGNTEAFF. As DNA, the CDR3 is TGTGCCAAACAGGGGCGGGGGAACACTGAAGCTTTCTTT.

In its sample, this clone was seen a few times. This rearrangement joins TRBV21-1 to TRBJ1-5; no check of the table's D call, TRBD1, against the DNA was made. TRBV21-1 has pseudogene status. The CDR3 sequence is 18 residues long. The CDR3 nucleotides are TGTGCCAGCAGCGTAGGGACAGCTTCTGGGTATTGCAATCAGCCCCAGCATTTT. Its protein is CASSVGTASGYCNQPQHF.

This clone appeared a few times. V gene TRBV29-1 combines with J gene TRBJ1-1; TRBD1 is a possible D gene (5 bases). Germline lookup yields CDR1 SQVTM and CDR2 ANQGSEA. The CDR3 covers 11 residues. The V end lost 6 bases, the J end lost 8 bases, and 13 bases lay between the germline ends. The CDR3 nucleotides are TGCAGCGTACTCCGACAGACAGAAGCTTTCTTT. Amino acids: CSVLRQTEAFF.

Comment on this clone: This same CDR3 is encoded by further DNA sequences in the sample. The chain is built from TRBV27 and TRBJ2-7, with 10 bases identical to TRBD1. This CDR3 contains 14 residues. The V gene end was trimmed by 6 bases and the J gene end by 2 bases; junction bases not matched to a gene: 4. The germline CDR1 and CDR2 sequences are MNHEY and SMNVEV (reference sequence). The CDR3 here is CASSSDRGPYEQYV. CDR3 sequence (DNA): TGTGCCAGCAGCTCAGACAGGGGGCCCTACGAGCAGTACGTC.

V usage is TRBV3-1 (or the pseudogene TRBV3-2) and J usage is TRBJ1-2; tentative D call: TRBD1 (5 bases). The CDR3 consists of 14 residues. V dropped 4 bases and J dropped 5 bases, with 14 bases sitting between them. Germline-derived CDR1 and CDR2 are LGHDT and YNNKEL (reference sequence). CDR3 residues: CASSPTTRGYGYTF. The CDR3 DNA reads TGTGCCAGCAGCCCTACCACTCGGGGGTATGGCTACACCTTC.

The chain employs TRBV5-6 and TRBJ1-1; no definite D call. V shed 4 bases and J shed 2 bases, with 12 bases lying between them. The CDR3 has 14 amino acids. CDR1 and CDR2 (germline): SGHDT, YYEEEE. The CDR3 is CASSATGGNTEAFF. CDR3 coding DNA: TGTGCCAGCAGCGCAACTGGAGGAAACACTGAAGCTTTCTTT.

This clone was observed once. The rearrangement joins TRBV9 to TRBJ1-3; D is unclear. The germline V and J ends were trimmed by 3 bases and 0 bases, with 10 bases remaining between them. This CDR3 contains 15 residues. The germline gives CDR1 SGDLS, CDR2 YYNGEE. For the CDR3, the DNA is TGTGCCAGCAGCGGACACATGAGCTCTGGAAACACCATATATTTT. Encoded protein: CASSGHMSSGNTIYF.

The chain combines TRBV3-1 (or the pseudogene TRBV3-2) with TRBJ2-1; TRBD2 matches 7 bases. V lost 0 bases to trimming and J lost 10 bases; unmatched junction nucleotides: 9. Germline lookup yields CDR1 LGHDT and CDR2 YNNKEL (reference sequence). The CDR3 totals 15 residues. The CDR3 DNA sequence: TGTGCCAGCAGCCAAGATAAGGCTAGCGGCGGCGAGCAGTTCTTC. This codes for CASSQDKASGGEQFF.

The chain uses TRBV19 and TRBJ1-1; TRBD1 agrees at 11 bases. The J segment lost 4 bases and the V segment lost 7 bases, leaving 8 bases of the junction unmatched. From germline, CDR1 is LNHDA and CDR2 SQIVND (reference sequence). This CDR3 spans 15 amino acids. CDR3 in DNA: TGTGCCAGTATAAGGACAGGGGGCGTAGGCACTGAAGCTTTCTTT. Its translation is CASIRTGGVGTEAFF. The full variable domain, with the rest looked up from reference TRBV19 and TRBJ1-1, is DGGITQSPKYLFRKEGQNVTLSCEQNLNHDAMYWYRQDPGQGLRLIYYSQIVNDFQKGDIAEGYSVSREKKESFPLTVTSAQKNPTAFYLCASIRTGGVGTEAFFGQGTRLTVV.

This chain joins TRBV2 and TRBJ2-1, with D possibly matching TRBD2 (5 bases). Germline V gene lookup returns CDR1 SNHLY and CDR2 FYNNEI. V dropped 3 bases and J dropped 5 bases, with 11 bases sitting between them. CDR3 size: 14 residues. CDR3 sequence (DNA): TGTGCCAGCAGTGAGGAGACTACGGACAATGAGCAGTTCTTC. Protein: CASSEETTDNEQFF.

V usage is TRBV24-1 and J usage is TRBJ1-5, with 7 nucleotides matching TRBD1. With V trimmed by 9 bases and J by 3 bases, 4 bases remained unmatched. CDR1 and CDR2 from the germline V gene are KGHDR and SFDVKD. The CDR3 is made up of 13 amino acids. The DNA for the CDR3 is TGTGCCACCTCCGGGACAGTCAATCAGCCCCAGCATTTT. This codes for CATSGTVNQPQHF.

The chain is built from TRBV24-1 and TRBJ2-5, with 7 bases fitting TRBD1. The CDR3 contains 15 residues. The V gene end was trimmed by 4 bases and the J gene end by 7 bases; junction bases not matched to a gene: 11. CDR1 is KGHDR, CDR2 SFDVKD, per germline. The CDR3 loop reads CATSDPGQARGTQYF. CDR3 in DNA: TGTGCCACCAGTGACCCCGGACAGGCCCGAGGGACCCAGTACTTC.

This chain uses TRBV15 with TRBJ2-3; 7 bases map to TRBD1. Germline CDR1 and CDR2: LNHNV and YYDKDF (reference sequence). The junction had 9 bases not matched to a gene; V was cut back by 2 bases and J by 7 bases. The CDR3 has 15 amino acids. CDR3 DNA: TGTGCCACCAGCAGAAAGGGACAGCGCTCAAATACGCAGTATTTT. Its translation is CATSRKGQRSNTQYF.

This clone was observed once. This sequence joins TRBV5-1 and TRBJ2-2; 9 bases line up with TRBD2. The CDR3 runs 14 residues. V was pared by 4 bases and J by 4 bases, with 2 bases of the junction left unmatched. Germline lookup yields CDR1 SGHRS and CDR2 YFSETQ. The CDR3 coding sequence is TGCGCCAGCAGCAGGACTAGCGTCACCGGGGAGCTGTTTTTT. The encoded protein is CASSRTSVTGELFF. The full variable domain, rest sourced from reference TRBV5-1 and TRBJ2-2, is KAGVTQTPRYLIKTRGQQVTLSCSPISGHRSVSWYQQTPGQGLQFLFEYFSETQRNKGNFPGRFSGRQFSNSRSEMNVSTLELGDSALYLCASSRTSVTGELFFGEGSRLTVL.

The chain combines TRBV7-8 with TRBJ1-2; no definite D call. Germline V gene data show CDR1 as SGHVS and CDR2 as FQNEAQ. Trimming cost V 2 bases and J 4 bases, with 17 bases left between them. The CDR3 spans 16 residues. The chain's CDR3 is CASSLLGSPGPYGYTF. CDR3 DNA sequence: TGTGCCAGCAGCTTATTGGGCAGCCCTGGGCCCTATGGCTACACCTTC. Complete variable domain (other parts from reference TRBV7-8 and TRBJ1-2): GAGVSQSPRYKVAKRGQDVALRCDPISGHVSLFWYQQALGQGPEFLTYFQNEAQLDKSGLPSDRFFAERPEGSVSTLKIQRTQQEDSAVYLCASSLLGSPGPYGYTFGSGTRLTVV.

The chain couples TRBV19 to TRBJ2-1; tentatively, D is TRBD2 (5 bases). Trimming took 2 bases from V and 4 from J, leaving 18 bases between them. Germline CDR1 LNHDA, CDR2 SQIVND (reference sequence). The CDR3 is made up of 17 amino acids. The CDR3 loop reads CASSITWADYLYNEQFF. CDR3 coding DNA: TGTGCCAGTAGTATAACGTGGGCAGACTATCTTTACAATGAGCAGTTCTTC.

V usage is TRBV9 and J usage is TRBJ2-5, with D possibly matching TRBD1 (5 bases). V was shortened by 0 bases and J by 2 bases, with 8 bases between the two germline ends. This CDR3 comprises 14 residues. The germline V gene encodes CDR1 SGDLS and CDR2 YYNGEE. For the CDR3, the DNA is TGTGCCAGCAGCGTAGATCAGGGTCAAGAGACCCAGTACTTC. Translation gives CASSVDQGQETQYF.

V is TRBV19 and J is TRBJ1-6, with 10 bases matching TRBD1. Trimming removed 5 bases from V and 7 bases from J; junction bases left unmatched: 2. The germline V gene has CDR1 LNHDA and CDR2 SQIVND (reference sequence). CDR3 size: 14 residues. The CDR3 DNA follows: TGTGCCAGTAGTTCGACAGGGGGCAATTCACCCCTCCACTTT. Translating it yields CASSSTGGNSPLHF.

The chain joins TRBV28 to TRBJ1-6; tentative D call: TRBD1 (5 bases). The CDR3 totals 14 residues. The germline V and J ends were trimmed by 6 bases and 9 bases, with 15 bases remaining between them. The germline gives CDR1 MDHEN, CDR2 SYDVKM. The CDR3 coding sequence is TGTGCCAGCAGCCCCTCGTCAGGGATTTCACCCCTCCACTTT. Translation gives CASSPSSGISPLHF.